The 14 T cell receptor beta chains below were found in one sample sequenced in a study of early T cells in non-severe SARS-CoV-2 infection (dated by TCRdb to 2020 to 2023). Preparation of the library involved 5' RACE. Sequenced on a NextSeq 500. The public reads were reanalyzed by TCRdb: fastp trimming at Q25, MiXCR alignment, in-frame beta chains only. Entries are consolidated by CDR3 protein sequence, retaining the most common genes and DNA. Across this sample there are 60,000 or so distinct CDR3 sequences, with 10% seen only once. Jointly, the top ten make up approximately 4.1% of the sample. The sample comprised whole blood. The receptors originated from an adult who was a healthcare worker with PCR-confirmed SARS-CoV-2 infection or an uninfected control (not recorded which).

The table lists this clonotype with many counts. J is TRBJ1-6 and V is TRBV12-3 or TRBV12-4; no clear D gene. The CDR3 spans 18 residues. V was pared by 6 bases and J by 7 bases, with 25 bases between. CDR3 sequence: CASSTTNGRRSRNSPLHF. The CDR3 bases are TGTGCCAGCAGCACCACCAACGGGCGAAGATCGCGGAATTCACCCCTCCACTTT.

This clonotype occurred many times. The gene calls are TRBV12-3 or TRBV12-4 and TRBJ2-1; TRBD2 agrees at 8 bases. V dropped 2 bases and J dropped 2; count of bases not matched to a gene: 5. The CDR3 is 16 residues long. The CDR3, as DNA: TGTGCCAGCAGTTTAACCCCTAGCGGGCCCTACAATGAGCAGTTCTTC. Translation: CASSLTPSGPYNEQFF.

The table lists this clonotype with a few counts. The chain couples TRBV3-1 to TRBJ1-2; TRBD1 matches at 11 bases. The CDR3 length is 15 residues. The V gene end was trimmed by 4 bases and the J gene end by 4 bases; junction bases not matched to a gene: 5. The germline V gene encodes CDR1 LGHDT and CDR2 YNNKEL (reference sequence). The CDR3 loop is CASSRTGGEGYGYTF. CDR3 sequence (DNA): TGTGCCAGCAGCCGGACAGGGGGCGAAGGCTATGGCTACACCTTC.

The table lists this clonotype with many counts. The chain is built from TRBV5-1 and TRBJ2-3, with TRBD2 matching over 9 bases. V lost 7 bases and J lost 1; bases outside the gene matches: 1. The CDR3 covers 13 residues. The germline gives CDR1 SGHRS, CDR2 YFSETQ. The CDR3 reads CASLAGGTDTQYF. Here the CDR3 DNA reads TGCGCCAGCTTAGCGGGGGGCACAGATACGCAGTATTTT.

This clonotype has only a few counts. CDR3 sequence (DNA): TGTGCCACCAGCCGAGTAAGGGGACAGGGGTCAGATACGCAGTATTTT. Translated: CATSRVRGQGSDTQYF. The chain recombines TRBV15 with TRBJ2-3; 10 bases are shared with TRBD1. The germline V gene encodes CDR1 LNHNV and CDR2 YYDKDF (reference sequence). The CDR3 has 16 amino acids. J gave up 4 bases and V 5 bases, and 9 bases lay outside the gene matches. Full variable domain (missing parts from reference TRBV15 and TRBJ2-3): DAMVIQNPRYQVTQFGKPVTLSCSQTLNHNVMYWYQQKSSQAPKLLFHYYDKDFNNEADTPDNFQSRRPNTSFCFLDIRSPGLGDTAMYLCATSRVRGQGSDTQYFGPGTRLTVL.

This clonotype occurred many times. The V call is TRBV5-1, the J call TRBJ2-7; no firm D call. V lost 4 bases and J lost 0, with 11 bases in between. Per germline, CDR1 SGHRS and CDR2 YFSETQ. CDR3 length equals 14 residues. The CDR3 nucleotides read TGCGCCAGCAGCCCCCTCCGGCTCTCCTACGAGCAGTACTTC. Its translation: CASSPLRLSYEQYF. The complete variable domain, with remaining parts taken from reference TRBV5-1 and TRBJ2-7, reads KAGVTQTPRYLIKTRGQQVTLSCSPISGHRSVSWYQQTPGQGLQFLFEYFSETQRNKGNFPGRFSGRQFSNSRSEMNVSTLELGDSALYLCASSPLRLSYEQYFGPGTRLTVT.

This clonotype appeared many times. This sequence joins TRBV11-2 and TRBJ2-1; D is perhaps TRBD2 (5 bases). Trimming pared 5 bases from V and 10 bases from J, leaving 12 bases between. Germline lookup yields CDR1 SGHAT and CDR2 FQNNGV. This CDR3 is 12 amino acids long. For the CDR3, the DNA is TGTGCCAGCAGCCCCCGACTATACGAGCAGTTCTTC. This sequence encodes CASSPRLYEQFF.

This clonotype has at least ten counts. CDR3 DNA sequence: TGTGCCAGCAGCTCGGGGACAGGTGGCTACACCTTC. Translating it yields CASSSGTGGYTF. The gene calls are TRBV7-9 and TRBJ1-2; 8 nucleotides line up with TRBD1. After removal of 4 bases from V and 7 bases from J, the junction contained 2 bases not matched to a gene. Germline values: CDR1 SEHNR, CDR2 FQNEAQ (reference sequence). This CDR3 spans 12 amino acids.

This clonotype came up many times. The J gene is TRBJ1-2, the V gene TRBV4-1; no definite D call. There are 15 residues in the CDR3. The V gene's germline CDR1 is MGHRA and CDR2 YSYEKL. V was shortened by 5 bases and J by 8 bases, with 21 bases between the two germline ends. The DNA of the CDR3 is TGCGCCAGCAGCTTCCAAGAGGGTTATGAGGAGGGCTACACCTTC. Translating it yields CASSFQEGYEEGYTF.

The rearrangement links TRBV4-1 to TRBJ2-6; no firm D call. This CDR3 is 15 amino acids long. Between the trimmed V and J ends, which lost 5 bases and 0 bases, there was a span of 8 bases. The germline V gene has CDR1 MGHRA and CDR2 YSYEKL. DNA of the CDR3: TGCGCCAGCAGCGAGGCAAGCTCTGGGGCCAACGTCCTGACTTTC. Translating it yields CASSEASSGANVLTF.

This clonotype was seen ten or more times. V usage is TRBV7-9 and J usage is TRBJ1-6, with 7 bases that match TRBD1. CDR1 SEHNR and CDR2 FQNEAQ come from the germline V gene (reference sequence). V lost 2 bases and J lost 8; bases outside the gene matches: 0. This CDR3 has 13 residues. The CDR3 loop reads CASSLQGDSPLHF. CDR3 in DNA: TGTGCCAGCAGCTTACAGGGGGATTCACCCCTCCACTTT.

The chain couples TRBV7-2 to TRBJ2-4; 8 bases align to TRBD2. V was pared by 5 bases and J by 7 bases, with 16 bases of the junction left unmatched. Germline assignment: CDR1 SGHTA and CDR2 FQGNSA. The CDR3 length is 17 residues. CDR3 nucleotide sequence: TGTGCCAGCAGCCCTCGGGCACTGGCGGGAGGTGTGAACATTCAGTACTTC. Protein: CASSPRALAGGVNIQYF.

The rearrangement links TRBV12-3 or TRBV12-4 to TRBJ2-1; D remains unclear. V lost 6 bases and J 9 bases, leaving 18 bases between the germline ends. This CDR3 is built from 14 residues. The CDR3 bases are TGTGCCAGCAGGCTGGCGGTGGCCCCGGTTGAGCAGTTCTTC. This translates into CASRLAVAPVEQFF.

This clonotype was seen many times. J is TRBJ1-2 and V is TRBV20-1; 7 bases match TRBD1. This CDR3 comprises 16 residues. Per germline, CDR1 DFQATT and CDR2 SNEGSKA (reference sequence). The V and J ends lost 0 bases and 2 bases, in that order; junction bases with no gene match: 9. CDR3 region: CSARDFLGTENYGYTF. The CDR3 DNA reads TGCAGTGCTAGAGATTTTTTGGGGACAGAGAACTATGGCTACACCTTC.